The rows below give T cell receptor beta chains drawn from one sample of a study of human T cells and chemical hapten exposure. TCRdb analysed the RACE reads with MiXCR anew, one entry per CDR3 protein. Of fewer than 95,000 distinct CDR3 sequences in the sample, approximately 10% were seen once. Sequenced material: whole blood, taken in connection with sensitization to the hapten diphenylcyclopropenone (DPC). The origin of the receptors is a middle-aged man with alopecia areata. Some clones in this sample may be carry-over from other donors' samples. Each CDR3 is given with its conserved first and last residue. The D gene is left open where the match is weak. Clone sizes are given selectively: once, few, many, or a class where the clone is expanded.

len: 16; v_gene: TRBV3-1; j_gene: TRBJ2-3; d_gene: .; abundance: many; CDR3aa: CASSQVTRNLGGTQYF; CDR3nt: TGTGCCAGCAGCCAAGTTACTAGAAATTTGGGTGGTACGCAGTATTTT
len: 14; v_gene: TRBV2; j_gene: TRBJ2-3; d_gene: .; abundance: few; CDR3aa: CASSAGGGGDTQYF; CDR3nt: TGTGCCAGCAGTGCCGGAGGGGGCGGAGATACGCAGTATTTT
len: 18; v_gene: TRBV4-3; j_gene: TRBJ1-6; d_gene: .; abundance: many; CDR3aa: CASSQDLPQSSYNSPLHF; CDR3nt: TGCGCCAGCAGCCAAGATCTACCCCAGAGCTCCTATAATTCACCCCTCCACTTT
len: 17; v_gene: TRBV28; j_gene: TRBJ1-1; d_gene: TRBD1; abundance: .; CDR3aa: CASSPAGTGRGHTEAFF; CDR3nt: TGTGCCAGCAGTCCGGCCGGGACAGGGAGGGGGCACACTGAAGCTTTCTTT
len: 15; v_gene: TRBV12-3/TRBV12-4; j_gene: TRBJ2-3; d_gene: TRBD1; abundance: .; CDR3aa: CASSFRQGGGDTQYF; CDR3nt: TGTGCCAGCAGTTTTCGACAGGGGGGCGGAGATACGCAGTATTTT
len: 15; v_gene: TRBV28; j_gene: TRBJ1-5; d_gene: .; abundance: few; CDR3aa: CASSFAQGGNQPQHF; CDR3nt: TGTGCCAGCAGTTTCGCACAGGGTGGCAATCAGCCCCAGCATTTT
len: 15; v_gene: TRBV28; j_gene: TRBJ1-6; d_gene: TRBD1; abundance: .; CDR3aa: CASSPGTGINSPLHF; CDR3nt: TGTGCCAGCAGTCCAGGGACAGGAATTAATTCACCCCTCCACTTT
len: 20; v_gene: TRBV18; j_gene: TRBJ2-3; d_gene: TRBD2; abundance: .; CDR3aa: CASSPWWRGGLADHTDTQYF; CDR3nt: TGTGCCAGCTCACCATGGTGGCGGGGTGGACTAGCGGATCACACAGATACGCAGTATTTT
len: 13; v_gene: TRBV10-2; j_gene: TRBJ2-3; d_gene: .; abundance: medium-sized; CDR3aa: CASSEQATDTQYF; CDR3nt: TGCGCCAGCAGTGAGCAGGCCACAGATACGCAGTATTTT
len: 14; v_gene: TRBV20-1; j_gene: TRBJ1-3; d_gene: .; abundance: medium-sized; CDR3aa: CSARVETAGNTIYF; CDR3nt: TGCAGTGCTAGAGTCGAAACTGCTGGAAACACCATATATTTT
len: 14; v_gene: TRBV24-1; j_gene: TRBJ1-2; d_gene: .; abundance: few; CDR3aa: CATRGTGINYGYTF; CDR3nt: TGTGCCACCAGGGGCACAGGGATCAACTATGGCTACACCTTC
len: 15; v_gene: TRBV19; j_gene: TRBJ2-3; d_gene: TRBD1; abundance: .; CDR3aa: CASSSLTGGSDTQYF; CDR3nt: TGTGCCAGTAGTAGCCTGACAGGGGGTTCAGATACGCAGTATTTT